This TCR beta chain was sequenced in a study of OX40 agonist ivuxolimab in advanced cancers. Across the study: Participants, approximately 81% male, averaged about 59 years of age, ranging from about 23 to 90. Allowance was made for prior anti-PD-1, anti-PD-L1 or anti-CTLA-4 therapy, and 40% to 45% had some.

The method was immunoSEQ multiplex PCR; TCRdb's version includes in-frame clones alone and lacks a portion of them. The data show about 58,000 clones, less than 85% seen once. With respect to this clone: The target antigen is unknown.

Whole-study results and caveats: CD8+ T cells (on average) carried more expanded clones than CD4+ T cells. CD4+ and CD8+ blood T cells expanded clonally by week 6 at 0.1 to 3.0 mg/kg.

The source is an adult with an advanced solid tumor such as melanoma, head and neck, liver or kidney cancer. Sequenced material: CD4+ or CD8+ T cells sorted from blood, taken in a trial of the OX40 agonist ivuxolimab.

The CDR3 region is CASSFSTGGWGGYTF. The DNA of the CDR3 is TGTGCCAGCAGCTTTTCGACAGGGGGCTGGGGTGGCTACACCTTC. The genes are TRBV7-2 and TRBJ1-2; TRBD1 aligns across 10 bases. The CDR3 has 15 amino acids. V shed 3 bases, J shed 7 bases, and the junction held 8 bases outside the gene matches. Germline CDR1 and CDR2: SGHTA and FQGNSA.